This TCR beta chain was recorded in a study of OX40 agonist ivuxolimab in advanced cancers. Study-level points and caveats: Among some nonresponders, normalized T-cell clonal expansion was also low. The 0.1-3.0 mg/kg partial responders had among the lowest clonal expansion.

About this clone itself: Its antigen is still unknown.

Generated by immunoSEQ multiplex PCR, the TCRdb table keeps only in-frame clones and is missing some. The repertoire holds around 68,000 clones, approximately 90% seen once, with more than 0.85% in the top ten. Trimming removed 10 bases at V and 5 bases at J, with 18 bases between. The length of the CDR3 is 14 residues. CDR1 and CDR2 from the germline V gene are ENHRY and SYGVKD. The receptor comes from an adult with an advanced solid tumor such as melanoma, head and neck, liver or kidney cancer. The chain carries TRBV10-3 and TRBJ1-5; D perhaps matches TRBD1 (6 bases). The sample was CD4+ or CD8+ T cells sorted from blood, taken in a trial of the OX40 agonist ivuxolimab. The CDR3 sequence is CATGGGRGDQPQHF. The DNA for the CDR3 is TGTGCCACCGGGGGTGGCAGGGGTGATCAGCCCCAGCATTTT.